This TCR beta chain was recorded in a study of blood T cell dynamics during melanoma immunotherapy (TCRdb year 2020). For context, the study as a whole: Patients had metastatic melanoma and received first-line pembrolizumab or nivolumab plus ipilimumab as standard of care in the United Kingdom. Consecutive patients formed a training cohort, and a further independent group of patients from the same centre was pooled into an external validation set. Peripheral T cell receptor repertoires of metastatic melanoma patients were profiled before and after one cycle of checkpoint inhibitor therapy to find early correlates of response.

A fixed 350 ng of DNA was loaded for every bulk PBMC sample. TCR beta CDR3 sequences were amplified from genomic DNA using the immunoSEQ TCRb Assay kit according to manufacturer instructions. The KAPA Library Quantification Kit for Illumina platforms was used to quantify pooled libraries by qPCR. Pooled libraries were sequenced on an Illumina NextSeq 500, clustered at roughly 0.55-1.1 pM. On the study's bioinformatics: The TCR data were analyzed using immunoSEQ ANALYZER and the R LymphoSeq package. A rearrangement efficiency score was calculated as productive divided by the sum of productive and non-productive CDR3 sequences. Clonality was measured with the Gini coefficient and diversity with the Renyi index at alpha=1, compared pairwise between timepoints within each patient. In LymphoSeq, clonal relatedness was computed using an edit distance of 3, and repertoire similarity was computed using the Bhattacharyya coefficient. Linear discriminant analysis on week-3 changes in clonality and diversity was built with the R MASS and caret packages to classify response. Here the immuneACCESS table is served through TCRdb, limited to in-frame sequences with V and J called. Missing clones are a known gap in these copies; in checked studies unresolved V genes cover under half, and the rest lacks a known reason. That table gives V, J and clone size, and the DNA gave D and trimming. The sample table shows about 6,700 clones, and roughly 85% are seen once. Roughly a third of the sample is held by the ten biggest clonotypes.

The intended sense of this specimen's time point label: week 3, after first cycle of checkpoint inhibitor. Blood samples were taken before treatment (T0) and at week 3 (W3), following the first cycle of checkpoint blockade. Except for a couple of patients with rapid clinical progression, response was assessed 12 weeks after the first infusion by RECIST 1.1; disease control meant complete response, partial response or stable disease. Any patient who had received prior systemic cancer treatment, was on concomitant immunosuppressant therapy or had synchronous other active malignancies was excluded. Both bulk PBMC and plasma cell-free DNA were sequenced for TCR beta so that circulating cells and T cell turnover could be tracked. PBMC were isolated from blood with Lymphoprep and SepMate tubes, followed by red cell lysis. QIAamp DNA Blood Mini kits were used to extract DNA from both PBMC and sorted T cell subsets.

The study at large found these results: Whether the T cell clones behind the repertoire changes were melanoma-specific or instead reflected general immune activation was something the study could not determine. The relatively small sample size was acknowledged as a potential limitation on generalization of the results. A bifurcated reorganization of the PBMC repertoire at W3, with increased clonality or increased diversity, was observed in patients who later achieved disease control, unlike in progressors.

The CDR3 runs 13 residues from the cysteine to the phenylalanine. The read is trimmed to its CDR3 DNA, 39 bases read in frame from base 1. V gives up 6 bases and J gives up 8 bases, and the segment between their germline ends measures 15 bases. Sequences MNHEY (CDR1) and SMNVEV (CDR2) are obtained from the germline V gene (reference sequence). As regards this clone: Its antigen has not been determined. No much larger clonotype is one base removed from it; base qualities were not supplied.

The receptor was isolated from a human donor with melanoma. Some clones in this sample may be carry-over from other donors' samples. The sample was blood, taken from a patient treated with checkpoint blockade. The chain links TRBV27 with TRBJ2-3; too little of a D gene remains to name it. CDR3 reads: CASSPTLSTTQYF. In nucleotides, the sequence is TGTGCCAGCAGCCCCACCCTCTCTACTACGCAGTATTTT.